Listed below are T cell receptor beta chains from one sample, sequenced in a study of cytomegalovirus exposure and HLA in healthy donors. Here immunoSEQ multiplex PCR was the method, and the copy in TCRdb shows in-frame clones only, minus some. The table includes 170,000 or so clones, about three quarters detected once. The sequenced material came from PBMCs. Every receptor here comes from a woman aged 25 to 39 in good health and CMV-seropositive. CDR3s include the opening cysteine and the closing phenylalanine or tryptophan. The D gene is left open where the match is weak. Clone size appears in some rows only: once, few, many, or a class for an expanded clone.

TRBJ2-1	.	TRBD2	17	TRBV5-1	CASSNTGRGGSYNEQFF	TGCGCCAGCAGCAATACCGGTCGGGGAGGGTCCTACAATGAGCAGTTCTTC
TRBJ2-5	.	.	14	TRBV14	CASSQHRVAETQYF	TGTGCCAGCAGCCAACACAGGGTCGCAGAGACCCAGTACTTC
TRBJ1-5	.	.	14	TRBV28	CASSFLRGNQPQHF	TGTGCCAGCAGTTTCCTTCGGGGCAATCAGCCCCAGCATTTT
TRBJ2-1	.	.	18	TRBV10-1	CASSPRPVGTSIHNEQFF	TGCGCCAGCAGTCCGCGACCCGTGGGCACTAGCATCCACAATGAGCAGTTCTTC
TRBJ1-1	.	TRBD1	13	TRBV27	CASRPTGGTEAFF	TGTGCCAGCAGGCCGACAGGGGGCACTGAAGCTTTCTTT
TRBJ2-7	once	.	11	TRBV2	CASSVNYEQYF	TGTGCCAGCAGTGTTAATTACGAGCAGTACTTC
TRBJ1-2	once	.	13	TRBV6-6	CASSYGEEGGYTF	TGTGCCAGCAGTTACGGGGAAGAGGGTGGCTACACCTTC
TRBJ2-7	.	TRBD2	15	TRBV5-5	CASTKTSRDRYEQYF	TGTGCCAGCACCAAGACTAGCAGGGACCGCTACGAGCAGTACTTC
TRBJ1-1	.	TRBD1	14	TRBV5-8	CASSLGQGGTEAFF	TGTGCCAGCAGCTTGGGACAGGGCGGCACTGAAGCTTTCTTT
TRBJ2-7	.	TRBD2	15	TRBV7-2	CASSLGTSGSDEQYF	TGTGCCAGCAGCTTAGGGACTAGCGGGAGTGACGAGCAGTACTTC
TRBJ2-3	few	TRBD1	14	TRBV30	CAWNPGQPSDTQYF	TGTGCCTGGAACCCGGGACAGCCGTCGGATACGCAGTATTTT
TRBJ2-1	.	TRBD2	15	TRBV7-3	CASSPGTRYYNEQFF	TGTGCCAGCAGCCCCGGGACTAGATACTACAATGAGCAGTTCTTC
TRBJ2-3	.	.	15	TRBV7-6	CASSLGTGRSDTQYF	TGTGCCAGCAGCTTAGGGACCGGGAGATCAGATACGCAGTATTTT
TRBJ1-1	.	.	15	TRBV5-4	CASSVQQGRNTEAFF	TGTGCCAGCAGCGTACAACAGGGTAGAAACACTGAAGCTTTCTTT
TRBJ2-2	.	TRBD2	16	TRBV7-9	CAAPGLLAGVSGELFF	TGTGCCGCCCCGGGCCTACTAGCGGGAGTTTCCGGGGAGCTGTTTTTT
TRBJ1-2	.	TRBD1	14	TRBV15	CATSRDLTGMGYTF	TGTGCCACCAGCAGAGATCTGACAGGGATGGGCTACACCTTC
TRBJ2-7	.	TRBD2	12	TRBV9	CASSVGASGPNF	TGTGCCAGCAGCGTAGGAGCTAGCGGGCCCAACTTC
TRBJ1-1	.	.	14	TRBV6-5	CASSYGWSDAEAFF	TGTGCCAGCAGTTACGGGTGGAGTGACGCTGAAGCTTTCTTT
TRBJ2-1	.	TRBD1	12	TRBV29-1	CSAKTGGNEQFF	TGCAGCGCCAAGACAGGGGGCAATGAGCAGTTCTTC
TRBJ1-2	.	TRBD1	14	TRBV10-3	CATVRDRDSYGYTF	TGTGCCACCGTCCGGGACAGGGACAGCTATGGCTACACCTTC
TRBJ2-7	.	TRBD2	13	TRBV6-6	CATRLAGAYEQYF	TGTGCCACCCGACTAGCGGGAGCCTACGAGCAGTACTTC
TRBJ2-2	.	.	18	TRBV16	CASSQSRRGLLDTGELFF	TGTGCCAGCAGCCAATCCCGCAGGGGTTTGTTAGACACCGGGGAGCTGTTTTTT
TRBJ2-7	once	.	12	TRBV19	CASSEGSAEQYF	TGTGCCAGTAGTGAGGGATCAGCCGAGCAGTACTTC
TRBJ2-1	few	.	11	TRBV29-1	CSVDIVVGQFF	TGCAGCGTGGACATTGTGGTCGGGCAGTTCTTC
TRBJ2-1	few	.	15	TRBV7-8	CASSSGTGSYNEQFF	TGTGCCAGCAGCTCCGGTACAGGTTCCTACAATGAGCAGTTCTTC
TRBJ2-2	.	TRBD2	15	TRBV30	CAWSLGGMRTGELFF	TGTGCCTGGAGTCTGGGGGGGATGAGGACCGGGGAGCTGTTTTTT
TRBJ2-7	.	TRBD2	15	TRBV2	CASSTEGGRDYEQYF	TGTGCCAGCAGTACTGAAGGAGGGAGGGACTACGAGCAGTACTTC
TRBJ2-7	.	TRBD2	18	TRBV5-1	CASSLGLAGVGTSYEQYF	TGCGCCAGCAGCTTGGGACTAGCGGGAGTAGGGACCTCCTACGAGCAGTACTTC
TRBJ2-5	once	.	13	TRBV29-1	CSALSLAQETQYF	TGCAGCGCCCTCTCACTAGCCCAAGAGACCCAGTACTTC
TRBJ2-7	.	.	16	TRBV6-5	CASSYSIRDSLNEQYF	TGTGCCAGCAGTTACTCGATCCGGGATTCCCTGAACGAGCAGTACTTC
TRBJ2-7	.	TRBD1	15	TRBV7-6	CASSFGTGLRYEQYF	TGTGCCAGCAGCTTCGGGACAGGGTTGAGGTACGAGCAGTACTTC
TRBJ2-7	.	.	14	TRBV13	CASSLAGISYEQYF	TGTGCCAGCAGCTTAGCGGGGATCTCCTACGAGCAGTACTTC
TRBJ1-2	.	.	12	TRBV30	CAWSVQLYGYTF	TGTGCCTGGAGTGTACAGCTTTATGGCTACACCTTC
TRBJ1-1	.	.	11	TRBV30	CAWTRGTEAFF	TGTGCCTGGACTCGGGGGACTGAAGCTTTCTTT
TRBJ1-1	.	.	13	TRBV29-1	CSVLDTLNTEAFF	TGCAGCGTCCTGGACACTTTGAACACTGAAGCTTTCTTT
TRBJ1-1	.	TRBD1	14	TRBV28	CASSSQGAGAEAFF	TGTGCCAGCAGTTCGCAGGGGGCGGGGGCCGAAGCTTTCTTT
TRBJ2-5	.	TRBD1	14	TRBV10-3	CAISRTGGVETQYF	TGTGCCATCAGTAGGACAGGGGGCGTCGAGACCCAGTACTTC
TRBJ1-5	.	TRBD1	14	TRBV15	CATSSPTGAQPQHF	TGTGCCACCAGCAGCCCCACAGGGGCTCAGCCCCAGCATTTT
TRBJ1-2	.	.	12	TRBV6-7	CASSILRGGYTF	TGTGCCAGCAGTATCCTCAGGGGTGGCTACACCTTC
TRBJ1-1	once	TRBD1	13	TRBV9	CANSVQGAAEAFF	TGTGCCAACAGCGTACAGGGGGCAGCAGAAGCTTTCTTT